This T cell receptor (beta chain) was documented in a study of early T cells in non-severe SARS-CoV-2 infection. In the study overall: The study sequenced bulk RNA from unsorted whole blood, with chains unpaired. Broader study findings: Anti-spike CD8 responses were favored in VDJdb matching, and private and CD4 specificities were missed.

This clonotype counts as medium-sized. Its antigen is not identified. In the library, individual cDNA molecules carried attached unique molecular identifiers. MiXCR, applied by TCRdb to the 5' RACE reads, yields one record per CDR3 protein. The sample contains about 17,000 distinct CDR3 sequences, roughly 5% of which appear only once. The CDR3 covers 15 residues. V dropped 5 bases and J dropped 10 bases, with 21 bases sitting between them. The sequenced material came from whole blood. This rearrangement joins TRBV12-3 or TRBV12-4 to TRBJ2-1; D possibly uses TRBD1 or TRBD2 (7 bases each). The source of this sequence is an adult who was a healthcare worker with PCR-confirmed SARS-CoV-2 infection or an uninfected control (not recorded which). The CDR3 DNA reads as TGTGCCAGCAGTGAAACGGACAGGCGGCGGGAGGAGCAGTTCTTC. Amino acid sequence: CASSETDRRREEQFF.